Presented here are 28 T cell receptor beta chains from one specimen sequenced in a study of blood T cell repertoires in COVID-19. Produced via immunoSEQ multiplex PCR; TCRdb's table is partial and in-frame only. The table includes over 200,000 clones, 70% to 90% detected once. The sample was peripheral blood. The receptors here all came from a woman aged 18-29 years who had recovered from COVID-19.

The chain links TRBV30 to TRBJ1-5, with D possibly being TRBD1 (5 bases). Deletions cut 3 bases from V and 7 bases from J, with 16 bases between. Germline values: CDR1 GTSNPN, CDR2 SVGIG (reference sequence). The CDR3 has 14 residues. The chain's CDR3 is CAWRGASGRQPQHF. CDR3 sequence (DNA): TGTGCCTGGAGAGGGGCCTCGGGTCGGCAGCCCCAGCATTTT.

This clone was observed once. The genes are TRBV13 and TRBJ1-2, with 7 bases aligning to TRBD1. Per the germline V gene, CDR1 is PRHDT and CDR2 is FYEKMQ (reference sequence). This CDR3 spans 13 amino acids. V trimming: 5 bases; J trimming: 5 bases; junction bases outside the gene matches: 5. CDR3 sequence: CASSTGTEYGYTF. The DNA of the CDR3 is TGTGCCAGCAGCACCGGGACAGAATATGGCTACACCTTC.

This chain joins TRBV9 and TRBJ2-2, with D perhaps TRBD2 (5 bases). Trimming took off 3 bases at V and 4 bases at J, with 13 bases between the two ends. In germline, CDR1 is SGDLS, CDR2 YYNGEE. The CDR3 spans 15 residues. Here the CDR3 DNA reads TGTGCCAGCAGCGAGAGGGCAGACACCACCGGGGAGCTGTTTTTT. As protein: CASSERADTTGELFF.

The chain joins TRBV9 to TRBJ1-1; D is uncertain. The germline V and J ends were trimmed by 4 bases and 2 bases, with 12 bases remaining between them. The length of the CDR3 is 14 residues. The germline V gene encodes CDR1 SGDLS and CDR2 YYNGEE. CDR3 DNA sequence: TGTGCCAGCAGCTTCGACGGAGGTAACACTGAAGCTTTCTTT. Translating it yields CASSFDGGNTEAFF.

J is TRBJ1-4 and V is TRBV28; possibly TRBD1 for D (6 bases). Germline V gives CDR1 MDHEN, CDR2 SYDVKM. The CDR3 extends over 14 amino acids. Trimming removed 5 bases from V and 8 bases from J, with 15 bases in between. CDR3 loop: CASSPRGAGEKLFF. The DNA for the CDR3 is TGTGCCAGCAGTCCCCGGGGGGCAGGAGAAAAACTGTTTTTT.

The gene calls are TRBV5-5 and TRBJ2-7, with a weak D call TRBD2 (6 bases). The V and J ends lost 1 base and 1 base respectively, with 9 bases between them. The CDR3 spans 14 residues. Looked up from germline, CDR1 is SGHKS and CDR2 is YYEKEE (reference sequence). DNA of the CDR3: TGTGCCAGCAGCTTGCCCCTAGCGTCCTACGAGCAGTACTTC. The encoded protein is CASSLPLASYEQYF.

The chain combines TRBV10-1 with TRBJ2-7, with 7 bases lining up with TRBD2. Unmatched junction bases numbered 8, after V lost 6 bases and J lost 6 bases. This CDR3 has 13 amino acids. CDR1 WNHNN and CDR2 SYGVQD come from the germline V gene (reference sequence). The CDR3 nucleotides read TGCGCCAGCAGCCGGGACTACCTAGGCGAGCAGTACTTC. Translated: CASSRDYLGEQYF.

The chain uses TRBV5-6 and TRBJ1-2; no clear D gene. Germline CDR1 is SGHDT and CDR2 is YYEEEE. The CDR3 has 13 amino acids. Between the trimmed V and J ends, which lost 4 bases and 3 bases, there was a span of 10 bases. As DNA, the CDR3 is TGTGCCAGCAGCGCGACATTGGACTATGGCTACACCTTC. It codes for CASSATLDYGYTF. Full variable domain (outside the CDR3, taken from reference TRBV5-6 and TRBJ1-2): DAGVTQSPTHLIKTRGQQVTLRCSPKSGHDTVSWYQQALGQGPQFIFQYYEEEERQRGNFPDRFSGHQFPNYSSELNVNALLLGDSALYLCASSATLDYGYTFGSGTRLTVV.

As for this clone: One end of the junction does not line up with germline, which may come from a read error. The chain uses TRBV15 and TRBJ2-2, with 9 nucleotides matching TRBD1. The germline CDR1 and CDR2 sequences are LNHNV and YYDKDF (reference sequence). The CDR3 totals 12 residues. CDR3 in DNA: TGTGCCACCAGCAGGGGACAGGGAGGCACGCAGTTT. Protein sequence: CATSRGQGGTQF.

V usage is TRBV6-2 or TRBV6-3 and J usage is TRBJ1-2, with a weak D call TRBD1 (5 bases). This CDR3 region has 15 residues. Trimming removed 0 bases from V and 3 bases from J, with 11 bases in between. Germline V CDR1 and CDR2: MNHEY, SVGEGT. CDR3 bases: TGTGCCAGCAGTTACTCGATGCAGGGCTACTATGGCTACACCTTC. Translating it yields CASSYSMQGYYGYTF.

The chain recombines TRBV2 with TRBJ2-5; possibly TRBD1 for D (6 bases). This CDR3 comprises 16 residues. CDR1 and CDR2 (germline): SNHLY, FYNNEI. The germline V and J ends were trimmed by 8 bases and 1 base, with 20 bases remaining between them. CDR3 nucleotides: TGTGCCAGCCGAAGAACCGGGACACCGCTCCAAGAGACCCAGTACTTC. This codes for CASRRTGTPLQETQYF.

J is TRBJ1-2 and V is TRBV30; D gene uncertain. The germline gives CDR1 GTSNPN, CDR2 SVGIG (reference sequence). Between the trimmed V and J ends, which lost 0 bases and 6 bases, there was a span of 5 bases. The CDR3 has 11 residues. The CDR3 DNA reads as TGTGCCTGGAGTGTACTGGATGGCTACACCTTC. Encoded protein: CAWSVLDGYTF.

The gene calls are TRBV29-1 and TRBJ2-7; 9 bases are a match to TRBD2. CDR1 SQVTM and CDR2 ANQGSEA come from the germline V gene. There are 13 residues in the CDR3. V gave up 3 bases and J gave up 5 bases; unmatched junction bases: 5. The chain's CDR3 is CSVETLAGHEQYF. CDR3 DNA sequence: TGCAGCGTTGAGACACTAGCGGGCCACGAGCAGTACTTC.

The CDR3 loop is CASIQGAGSPLHF. The CDR3 nucleotides read TGTGCCAGCATTCAGGGGGCTGGTTCACCCCTCCACTTT. V and J are TRBV19 and TRBJ1-6; 8 positions match TRBD1. With V trimmed by 9 bases and J by 9 bases, 7 bases remained unmatched. The CDR3 sequence is 13 residues long. Germline V gene sequence: CDR1 LNHDA, CDR2 SQIVND (reference sequence).

The V and J genes are TRBV9 and TRBJ2-1; D is unresolved. With 0 bases removed from V and 13 bases from J, the gap between germline ends came to 11 bases. CDR1 and CDR2 from the germline V gene are SGDLS and YYNGEE. The CDR3 contains 12 residues. The CDR3 here is CASSVELGRQFF. In DNA, the CDR3 is TGTGCCAGCAGCGTAGAACTGGGCCGACAGTTCTTC.

This chain joins TRBV13 and TRBJ2-1, with D tentatively TRBD1 (5 bases). CDR3 length: 15 residues. CDR1 and CDR2 from the germline V gene are PRHDT and FYEKMQ (reference sequence). The germline V and J ends were trimmed by 5 bases and 1 base, with 12 bases remaining between them. CDR3 region: CASSEGRGSYNEQFF. The CDR3 DNA sequence: TGTGCCAGCAGCGAAGGTAGGGGTTCCTACAATGAGCAGTTCTTC.

The gene calls are TRBV4-3 and TRBJ1-4, with 9 bases lining up with TRBD1. The CDR3 is made up of 15 amino acids. Germline CDR1 is LGHNA and CDR2 is YSLEER. Trimming at V came to 0 bases and at J to 7 bases, leaving 3 bases not matched to a gene. CDR3 region: CASSQDRQGGEKLFF. The CDR3 nucleotides read TGCGCCAGCAGCCAAGATCGACAGGGGGGTGAAAAACTGTTTTTT.

The CDR3 is CASSPLTGGAGETQYF. The CDR3 DNA follows: TGTGCCAGCAGCCCGTTAACAGGGGGCGCGGGGGAGACCCAGTACTTC. The chain uses TRBV5-6 and TRBJ2-5; 9 positions match TRBD1. Germline CDR1 SGHDT, CDR2 YYEEEE. This CDR3 comprises 16 residues. V lost 4 bases, J lost 5 bases, and 12 bases stayed unmatched.

The V call is TRBV6-2 or TRBV6-3, the J call TRBJ1-5; D is uncertain. Trimming took off 2 bases at V and 9 bases at J, with 20 bases between the two ends. Germline V CDR1 and CDR2: MNHEY, SVGEGT. This CDR3 is built from 16 residues. The CDR3 coding sequence is TGTGCCAGCAGTTACGATAGCGGAACCCCGGCCGGGCCCCAGCATTTT. Translated, it gives CASSYDSGTPAGPQHF.

A single count supports this clone. CDR3 bases: TGTGCCATCAGTGGGGGACAGGGGACATCCTACGAGCAGTACTTC. Its protein is CAISGGQGTSYEQYF. J is TRBJ2-7 and V is TRBV10-3; TRBD1 matches 10 bases. The CDR3 length is 15 residues. Per germline, CDR1 ENHRY and CDR2 SYGVKD. V was clipped by 4 bases and J by 1 base; unmatched bases: 4.

The chain combines TRBV29-1 with TRBJ1-2; D not resolved. Trimming left V 3 bases short and J 5 bases short, with 7 bases between. Germline V lookup: CDR1 SQVTM, CDR2 ANQGSEA. The CDR3 has 11 amino acids. The CDR3 sequence: CSVESVYGYTF. CDR3 DNA: TGCAGCGTTGAGTCAGTTTATGGCTACACCTTC.

This chain connects TRBV29-1 to TRBJ1-1; D is perhaps TRBD1 (5 bases). Germline-derived CDR1 and CDR2 are SQVTM and ANQGSEA. The CDR3 covers 11 residues. Trimming left V 7 bases short and J 7 bases short, with 13 bases between. Written as DNA, the CDR3 is TGCAGCGCCAATGGGGCGGATGAAGCTTTCTTT. As protein: CSANGADEAFF.

This clone appeared a single time. The chain uses TRBV7-6 and TRBJ2-1, with 9 bases aligning to TRBD2. The CDR3 contains 15 residues. Per the germline V gene, CDR1 is SGHVS and CDR2 is FNYEAQ. With V trimmed by 1 base and J by 4 bases, 2 bases remained unmatched. This chain's CDR3 is CASSLEREVYNEQFF. The CDR3 DNA sequence: TGTGCCAGCAGCTTAGAGCGGGAGGTGTACAATGAGCAGTTCTTC.

The chain is built from TRBV19 and TRBJ2-1, with 7 bases lining up with TRBD1. The V and J ends lost 4 bases and 4 bases, in that order; junction bases with no gene match: 4. Germline loops: CDR1 LNHDA, CDR2 SQIVND (reference sequence). The CDR3 is made up of 14 amino acids. This chain's CDR3 is CASSSQGVYNEQFF. The CDR3 DNA reads TGTGCCAGTAGTAGCCAGGGGGTATACAATGAGCAGTTCTTC. Full variable domain (missing parts from reference TRBV19 and TRBJ2-1): DGGITQSPKYLFRKEGQNVTLSCEQNLNHDAMYWYRQDPGQGLRLIYYSQIVNDFQKGDIAEGYSVSREKKESFPLTVTSAQKNPTAFYLCASSSQGVYNEQFFGPGTRLTVL.

This clone came up once. The rearrangement joins TRBV14 to TRBJ2-2, with no clear D. The V gene lost 4 bases and the J gene lost 0 bases, with 6 bases spanning the gap. CDR3 length: 14 amino acids. Germline-derived CDR1 and CDR2 are SGHDN and FVKESK. This CDR3 reads CASSLGANTGELFF. CDR3 DNA: TGTGCCAGCAGCCTTGGAGCGAACACCGGGGAGCTGTTTTTT.

This clone was observed once. The rearrangement uses TRBV5-1 and TRBJ2-6; D is unresolved. Germline-derived CDR1 and CDR2 are SGHRS and YFSETQ. V was cut by 1 base and J by 0 bases, with 8 bases left in between. This CDR3 contains 16 residues. The CDR3 coding sequence is TGCGCCAGCAGCTTGCCCGTAGACTCTGGGGCCAACGTCCTGACTTTC. It codes for CASSLPVDSGANVLTF.

The V and J genes are TRBV2 and TRBJ1-2; 7 bases agree with TRBD1. V lost 8 bases to trimming and J lost 2 bases; unmatched junction nucleotides: 5. CDR3 length equals 13 residues. The germline V gene encodes CDR1 SNHLY and CDR2 FYNNEI. CDR3 amino acids: CASYRGVNYGYTF. DNA for the CDR3: TGTGCCAGCTACAGGGGAGTAAACTATGGCTACACCTTC.

This chain uses TRBV7-9 with TRBJ1-4; D is uncertain. V was trimmed by 5 bases and J by 4 bases, leaving 8 bases between them. CDR3 size: 13 residues. Germline V gives CDR1 SEHNR, CDR2 FQNEAQ (reference sequence). Here the CDR3 reads CASSPSSNEKLFF. The CDR3 bases are TGTGCCAGCAGCCCATCCAGTAATGAAAAACTGTTTTTT. The complete variable domain, with remaining parts taken from reference TRBV7-9 and TRBJ1-4, reads DTGVSQNPRHKITKRGQNVTFRCDPISEHNRLYWYRQTLGQGPEFLTYFQNEAQLEKSRLLSDRFSAERPKGSFSTLEIQRTEQGDSAMYLCASSPSSNEKLFFGSGTQLSVL.